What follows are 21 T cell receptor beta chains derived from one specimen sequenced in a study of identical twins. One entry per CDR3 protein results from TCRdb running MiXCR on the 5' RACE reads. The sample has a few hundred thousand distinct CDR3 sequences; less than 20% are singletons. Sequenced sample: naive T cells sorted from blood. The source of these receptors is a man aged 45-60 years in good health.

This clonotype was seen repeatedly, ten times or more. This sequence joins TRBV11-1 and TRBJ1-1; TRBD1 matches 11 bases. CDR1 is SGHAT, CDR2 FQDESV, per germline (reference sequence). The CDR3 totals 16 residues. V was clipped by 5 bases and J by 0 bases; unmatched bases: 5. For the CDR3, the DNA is TGTGCCAGCAGCCTCGGGACAGGGGGAGTGAACACTGAAGCTTTCTTT. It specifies CASSLGTGGVNTEAFF.

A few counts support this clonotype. CDR3 region: CAIKSSDSSNTGELFF. The CDR3 DNA follows: TGTGCCATCAAGAGTTCTGACAGCTCGAACACCGGGGAGCTGTTTTTT. This rearrangement joins TRBV10-3 to TRBJ2-2, with a possible D match to TRBD1 (5 bases). Germline CDR1 is ENHRY and CDR2 is SYGVKD. There are 16 residues in the CDR3. Trimming pared 7 bases from V and 0 bases from J, leaving 15 bases between.

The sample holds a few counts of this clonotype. CDR3 region: CSAPPGLAGDEQYF. The CDR3 DNA reads TGCAGTGCTCCTCCGGGACTAGCGGGAGACGAGCAGTACTTC. J is TRBJ2-7 and V is TRBV20-1; TRBD2 agrees at 14 bases. Germline V gives CDR1 DFQATT, CDR2 SNEGSKA (reference sequence). The V gene end was trimmed by 5 bases and the J gene end by 5 bases; junction bases not matched to a gene: 5. The CDR3 has 14 amino acids.

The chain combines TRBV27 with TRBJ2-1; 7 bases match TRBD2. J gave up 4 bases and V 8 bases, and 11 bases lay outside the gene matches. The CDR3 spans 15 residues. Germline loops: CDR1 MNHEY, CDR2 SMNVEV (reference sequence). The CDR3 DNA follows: TGTGCCAGCGGAATACGGGGGGTAACTTACAATGAGCAGTTCTTC. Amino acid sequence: CASGIRGVTYNEQFF.

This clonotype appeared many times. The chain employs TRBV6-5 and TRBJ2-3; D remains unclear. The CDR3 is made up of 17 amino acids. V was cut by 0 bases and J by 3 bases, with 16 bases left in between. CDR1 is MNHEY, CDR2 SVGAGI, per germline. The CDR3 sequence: CASSYSTHPTETDTQYF. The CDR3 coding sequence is TGTGCCAGCAGTTACTCAACCCACCCCACGGAGACAGATACGCAGTATTTT.

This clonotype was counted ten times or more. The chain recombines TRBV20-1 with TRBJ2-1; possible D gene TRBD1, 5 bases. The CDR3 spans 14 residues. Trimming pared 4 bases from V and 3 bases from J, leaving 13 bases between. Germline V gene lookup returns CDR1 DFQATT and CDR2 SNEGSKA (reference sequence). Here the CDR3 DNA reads TGCAGTGCTACGTCCCTAGGGGACTACAATGAGCAGTTCTTC. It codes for CSATSLGDYNEQFF.

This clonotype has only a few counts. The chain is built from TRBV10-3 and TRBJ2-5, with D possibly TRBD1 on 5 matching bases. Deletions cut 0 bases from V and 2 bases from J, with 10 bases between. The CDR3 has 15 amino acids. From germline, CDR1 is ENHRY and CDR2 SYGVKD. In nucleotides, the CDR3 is TGTGCCATCAGTGAGTCCAAGAGACAGCAAGAGACCCAGTACTTC. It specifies CAISESKRQQETQYF.

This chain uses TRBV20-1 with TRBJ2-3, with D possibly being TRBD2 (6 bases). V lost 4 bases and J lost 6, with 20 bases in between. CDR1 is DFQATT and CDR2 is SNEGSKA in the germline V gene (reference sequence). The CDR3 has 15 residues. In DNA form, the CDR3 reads TGCAGTGCTACCCGAGTCGGGACTGCGATGGATACGCAGTATTTT. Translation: CSATRVGTAMDTQYF.

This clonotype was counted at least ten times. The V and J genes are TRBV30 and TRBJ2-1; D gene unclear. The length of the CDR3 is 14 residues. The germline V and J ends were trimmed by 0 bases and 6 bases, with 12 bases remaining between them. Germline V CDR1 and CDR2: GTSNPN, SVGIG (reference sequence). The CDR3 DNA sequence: TGTGCCTGGAGTGTAATGGGTACGGGCAATGAGCAGTTCTTC. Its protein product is CAWSVMGTGNEQFF.

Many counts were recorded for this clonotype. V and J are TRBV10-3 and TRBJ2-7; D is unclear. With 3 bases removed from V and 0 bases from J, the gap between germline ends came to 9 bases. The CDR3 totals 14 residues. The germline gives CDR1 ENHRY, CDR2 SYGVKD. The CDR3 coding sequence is TGTGCCATCAGTGACCGACATGTCTCCTACGAGCAGTACTTC. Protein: CAISDRHVSYEQYF.

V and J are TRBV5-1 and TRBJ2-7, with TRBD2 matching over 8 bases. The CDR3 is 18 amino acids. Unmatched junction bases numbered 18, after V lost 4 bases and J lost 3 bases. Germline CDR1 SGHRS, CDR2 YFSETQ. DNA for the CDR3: TGCGCCAGCAGCCTCCGACAGACGCGGAGCGGGAGAAACTACGAGCAGTACTTC. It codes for CASSLRQTRSGRNYEQYF.

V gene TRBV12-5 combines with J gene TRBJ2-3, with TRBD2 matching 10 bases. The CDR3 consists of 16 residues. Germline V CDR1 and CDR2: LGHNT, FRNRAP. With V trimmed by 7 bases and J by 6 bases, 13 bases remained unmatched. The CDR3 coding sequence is TGTGCTAGTGCAATGGAAGCGGGGGGGCCAGGGGATACGCAGTATTTT. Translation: CASAMEAGGPGDTQYF.

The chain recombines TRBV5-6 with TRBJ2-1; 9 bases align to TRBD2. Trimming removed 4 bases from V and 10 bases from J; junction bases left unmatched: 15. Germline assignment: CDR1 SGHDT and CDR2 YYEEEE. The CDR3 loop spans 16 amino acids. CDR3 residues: CASSPMVRSAGGEQFF. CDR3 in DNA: TGTGCCAGCAGCCCGATGGTTCGTTCAGCGGGAGGAGAGCAGTTCTTC.

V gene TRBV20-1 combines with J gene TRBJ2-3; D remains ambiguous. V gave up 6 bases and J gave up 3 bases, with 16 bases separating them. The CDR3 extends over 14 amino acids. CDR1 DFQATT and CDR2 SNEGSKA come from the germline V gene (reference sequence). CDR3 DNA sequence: TGCAGTGCCCCTGTTCCCATAGGAACAGATACGCAGTATTTT. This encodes CSAPVPIGTDTQYF.

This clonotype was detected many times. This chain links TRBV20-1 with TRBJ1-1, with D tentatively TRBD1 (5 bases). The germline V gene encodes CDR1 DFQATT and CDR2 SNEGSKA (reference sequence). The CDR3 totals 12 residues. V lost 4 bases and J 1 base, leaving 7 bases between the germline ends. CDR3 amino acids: CSAKTGNTEAFF. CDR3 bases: TGCAGTGCTAAAACAGGGAACACTGAAGCTTTCTTT.

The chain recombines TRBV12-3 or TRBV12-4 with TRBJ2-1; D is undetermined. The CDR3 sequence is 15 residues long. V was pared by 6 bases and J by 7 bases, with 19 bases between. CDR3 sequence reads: CASRSDARPPNEQFF. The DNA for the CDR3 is TGTGCCAGCAGATCGGACGCCCGTCCCCCAAATGAGCAGTTCTTC.

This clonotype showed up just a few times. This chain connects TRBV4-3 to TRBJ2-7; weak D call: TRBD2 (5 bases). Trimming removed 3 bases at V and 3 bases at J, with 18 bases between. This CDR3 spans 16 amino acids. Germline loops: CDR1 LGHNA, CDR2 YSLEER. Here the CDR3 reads CASSQYFEGAHYEQYF. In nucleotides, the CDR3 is TGCGCCAGCAGCCAGTATTTTGAGGGCGCCCACTACGAGCAGTACTTC.

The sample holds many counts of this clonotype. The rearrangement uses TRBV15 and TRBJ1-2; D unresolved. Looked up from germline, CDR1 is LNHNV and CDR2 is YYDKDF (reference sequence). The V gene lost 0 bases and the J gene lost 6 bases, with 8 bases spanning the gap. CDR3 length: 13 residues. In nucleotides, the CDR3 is TGTGCCACCAGCAGAGATTTATGGGATGGCTACACCTTC. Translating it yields CATSRDLWDGYTF.

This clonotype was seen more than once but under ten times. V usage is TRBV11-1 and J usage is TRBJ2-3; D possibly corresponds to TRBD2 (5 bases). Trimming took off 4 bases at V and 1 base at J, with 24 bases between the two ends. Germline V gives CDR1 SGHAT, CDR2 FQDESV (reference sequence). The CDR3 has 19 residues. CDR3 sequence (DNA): TGTGCCAGCAGCTCAGCGTTAAACCAGGACTTCGGCCGCACAGATACGCAGTATTTT. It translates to CASSSALNQDFGRTDTQYF. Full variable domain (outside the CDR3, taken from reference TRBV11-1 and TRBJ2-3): EAEVAQSPRYKITEKSQAVAFWCDPISGHATLYWYRQILGQGPELLVQFQDESVVDDSQLPKDRFSAERLKGVDSTLKIQPAELGDSAMYLCASSSALNQDFGRTDTQYFGPGTRLTVL.

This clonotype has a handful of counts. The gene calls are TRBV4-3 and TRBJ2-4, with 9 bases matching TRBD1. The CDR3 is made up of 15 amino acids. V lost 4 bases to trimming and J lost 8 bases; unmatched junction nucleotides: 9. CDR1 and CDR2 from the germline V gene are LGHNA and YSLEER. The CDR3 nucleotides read TGCGCCAGCAGCCCCACCGACAGGGGGAGGGACATTCAGTACTTC. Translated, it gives CASSPTDRGRDIQYF.

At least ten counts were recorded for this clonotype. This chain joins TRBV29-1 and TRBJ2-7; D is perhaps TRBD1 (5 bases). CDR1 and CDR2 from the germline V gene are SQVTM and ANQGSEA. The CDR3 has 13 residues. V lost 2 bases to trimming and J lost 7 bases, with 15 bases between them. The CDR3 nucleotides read TGCAGCGTTGAACAGGGCGGCCTGGGAGAGCAGTACTTC. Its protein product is CSVEQGGLGEQYF.